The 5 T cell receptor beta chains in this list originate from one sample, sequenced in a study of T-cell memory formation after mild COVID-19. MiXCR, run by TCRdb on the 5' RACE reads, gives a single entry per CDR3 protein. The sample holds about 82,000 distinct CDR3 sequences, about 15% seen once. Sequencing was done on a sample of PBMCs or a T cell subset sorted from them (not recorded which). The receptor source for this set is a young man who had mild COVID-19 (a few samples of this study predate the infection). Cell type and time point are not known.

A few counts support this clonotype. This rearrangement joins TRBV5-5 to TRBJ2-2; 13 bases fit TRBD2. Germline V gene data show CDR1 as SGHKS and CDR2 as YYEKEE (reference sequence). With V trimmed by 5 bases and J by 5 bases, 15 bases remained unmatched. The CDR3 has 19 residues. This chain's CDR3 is CASSRTSGGPPTGTGELFF. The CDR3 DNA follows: TGTGCCAGCAGTCGGACTAGCGGGGGACCTCCCACCGGTACCGGGGAGCTGTTTTTT.

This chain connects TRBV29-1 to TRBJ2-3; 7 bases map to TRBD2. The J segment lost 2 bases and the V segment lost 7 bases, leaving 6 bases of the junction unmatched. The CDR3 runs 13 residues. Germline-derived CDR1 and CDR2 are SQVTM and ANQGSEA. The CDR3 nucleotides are TGCAGCGAGAGCGGGGATAACACAGATACGCAGTATTTT. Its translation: CSESGDNTDTQYF.

The DNA for the CDR3 is TGCGCCAGCCAGGACAGGGTGTTTACAGGGGCCAACGTCCTGACTTTC. This sequence encodes CASQDRVFTGANVLTF. The chain is built from TRBV10-1 and TRBJ2-6, with 8 bases identical to TRBD1. The CDR3 runs 16 residues. Germline assignment: CDR1 WNHNN and CDR2 SYGVQD (reference sequence). Germline trimming cut 8 bases from V and 4 bases from J; bases unmatched to any gene: 10.

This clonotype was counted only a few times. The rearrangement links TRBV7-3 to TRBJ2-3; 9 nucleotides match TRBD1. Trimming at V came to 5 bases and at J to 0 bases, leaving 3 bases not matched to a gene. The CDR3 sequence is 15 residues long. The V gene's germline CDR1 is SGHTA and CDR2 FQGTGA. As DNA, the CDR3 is TGTGCCAGCAGCACGGGGACAGGGAGCACAGATACGCAGTATTTT. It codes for CASSTGTGSTDTQYF.

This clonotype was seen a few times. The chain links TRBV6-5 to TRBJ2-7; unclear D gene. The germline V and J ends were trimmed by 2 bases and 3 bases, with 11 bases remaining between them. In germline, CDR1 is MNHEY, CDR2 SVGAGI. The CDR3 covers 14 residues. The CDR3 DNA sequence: TGTGCCAGCAGTTACAGGGTTCTTAACTACGAGCAGTACTTC. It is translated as CASSYRVLNYEQYF.